The count of the clone carrying this T cell receptor beta chain is one. As yet, its antigen is unknown. Clones were sequenced by immunoSEQ multiplex PCR, and TCRdb holds only the in-frame ones, with some missing. The sample holds some 100,000 clones, around 84% seen once. This entry comes from a study of T cell responses to AZD1222 COVID-19 vaccine. From germline, CDR1 is SNHLY and CDR2 FYNNEI. CDR3 length: 11 residues. V lost 6 bases to trimming and J lost 9 bases, with 9 bases between them. Notes on the study in general: Just a handful of people given AZD1222 tested seropositive at baseline. Reportedly, close to half of spike-specific TCRs are directed against unmutated variant regions.

The V gene is TRBV2, the J gene TRBJ2-1; D is ambiguous. The starting material was peripheral blood, obtained on day 0 of AZD1222 vaccination. The TCR originated in an adult in good health. The DNA for the CDR3 is TGTGCCAGCAGCCCGGCCCGTGAGCAGTTCTTC. Its translation is CASSPAREQFF. The full variable domain, rest sourced from reference TRBV2 and TRBJ2-1, is EPEVTQTPSHQVTQMGQEVILRCVPISNHLYFYWYRQILGQKVEFLVSFYNNEISEKSEIFDDQFSVERPDGSNFTLKIRSTKLEDSAMYFCASSPAREQFFGPGTRLTVL.